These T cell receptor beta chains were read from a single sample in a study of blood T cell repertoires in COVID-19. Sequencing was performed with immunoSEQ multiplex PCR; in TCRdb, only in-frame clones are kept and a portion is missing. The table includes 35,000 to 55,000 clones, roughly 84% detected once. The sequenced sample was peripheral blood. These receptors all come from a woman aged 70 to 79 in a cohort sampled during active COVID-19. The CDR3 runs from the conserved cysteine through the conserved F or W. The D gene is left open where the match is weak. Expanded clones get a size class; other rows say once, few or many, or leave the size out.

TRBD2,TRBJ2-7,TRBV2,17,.,TGTGCCAGCAGTGAAGGGGCGGGGAGGGGTCCGCGGGACGAGCAGTACTTC,CASSEGAGRGPRDEQYF
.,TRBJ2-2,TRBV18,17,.,TGTGCCAGCTCACCAAGGTTAGCAGATACGAACACCGGGGAGCTGTTTTTT,CASSPRLADTNTGELFF
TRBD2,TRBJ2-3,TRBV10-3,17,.,TGTGCCATCAGCCCGGTAAGCGGGAGAAAGGGCACAGATACGCAGTATTTT,CAISPVSGRKGTDTQYF
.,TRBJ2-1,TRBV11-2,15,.,TGTGCCAGCAGCCAATTGGGGGAGGAGGGCCATGAGCAGTTCTTC,CASSQLGEEGHEQFF
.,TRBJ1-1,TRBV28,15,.,TGTGCCAGCAGTTTAGCCACGCATGCGACAGCGACCAAAGCATTT,CASSLATHATATKAF
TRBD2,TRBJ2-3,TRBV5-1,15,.,TGCGCCAGCAGCTTAGACGGGAGGGAGCCAGATACGCAGTATTTT,CASSLDGREPDTQYF
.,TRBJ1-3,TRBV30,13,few,TGTGCCTGGGGAACTAGATCTGGAAACACCATATATTTT,CAWGTRSGNTIYF
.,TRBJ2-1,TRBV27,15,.,TGTGCCAGCAGTTTATCGGGGAGCTCCTACAATGAGCAGTTCTTC,CASSLSGSSYNEQFF
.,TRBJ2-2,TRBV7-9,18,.,TGTGCCAGCAGCGCGGGACACGGGGGGCGGCTGGGGACCGGGGAGCTGTTTTTT,CASSAGHGGRLGTGELFF
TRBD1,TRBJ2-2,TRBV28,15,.,TGTGCCAGCGGAAGGACAGGGGGCGGTGGCGGGGAGCTGTTTTTT,CASGRTGGGGGELFF
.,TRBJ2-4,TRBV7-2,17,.,TGTGCCAGCAGCTTAGTCGGAGGGGTTCTAGCCAAAAACATTCAGTACTTC,CASSLVGGVLAKNIQYF
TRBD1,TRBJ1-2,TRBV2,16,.,TGTGCCAGCAGTGAAGTAGGGACAGGGGCTAACTATGGCTACACCTTC,CASSEVGTGANYGYTF
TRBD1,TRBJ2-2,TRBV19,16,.,TGTGCCAGTAGGAGGAAAGGGACAGGGGGCACCGGGGAGCTGTTTTTT,CASRRKGTGGTGELFF
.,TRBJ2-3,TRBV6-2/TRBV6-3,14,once,TGTGCCAGCAGTGCCTACGGGAGCGCAGATACGCAGTATTTT,CASSAYGSADTQYF
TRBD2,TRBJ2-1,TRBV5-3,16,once,TGTGCCAGAAGCCACTGGACTAGCGGGAGATGGAATGAGCAGTTCTTC,CARSHWTSGRWNEQFF
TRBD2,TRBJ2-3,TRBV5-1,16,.,TGCGCCAGCAGCTTGGGGGCTAGCGGGAGCACAGATACGCAGTATTTT,CASSLGASGSTDTQYF
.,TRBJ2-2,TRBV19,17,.,TGTGCCAGTAGCAGTAACAGGGCACAGCCATATACCGGGGAGCTGTTTTTT,CASSSNRAQPYTGELFF
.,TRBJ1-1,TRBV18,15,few,TGTGCCAGCTCACCCGATGACAGATTTGGCGCTGAAGCTTTCTTT,CASSPDDRFGAEAFF
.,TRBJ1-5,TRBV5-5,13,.,TGTGCCAGCAGCTTGTCAGGGGTTCAGCCCCAGCATTTT,CASSLSGVQPQHF
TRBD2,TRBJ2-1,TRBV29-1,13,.,TGCATTTTTAGCGGGAGTCGTGGCAATGAGCAGTTCTTC,CIFSGSRGNEQFF
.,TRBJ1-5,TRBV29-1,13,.,TGCAGCGTTGGATCGGGAAACAATCAGCCCCAGCATTTT,CSVGSGNNQPQHF
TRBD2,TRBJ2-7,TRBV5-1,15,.,TGCGCCAGCAGCTTGGGACTAGCGGAAGTCCCCGAGCAGTACTTC,CASSLGLAEVPEQYF
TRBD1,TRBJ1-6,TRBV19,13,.,TGTGCCAGTAGTACAGGGGGCGGTTCACCCCTCCACTTT,CASSTGGGSPLHF
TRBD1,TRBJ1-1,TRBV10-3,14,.,TGTGCCATCAGTCGGACAGGGGGCGACACTGAAGCTTTCTTT,CAISRTGGDTEAFF
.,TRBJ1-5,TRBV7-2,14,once,TGTGCCAGCAGCTCTCAGTATAGCAATCAGCCCCAGCATTTT,CASSSQYSNQPQHF
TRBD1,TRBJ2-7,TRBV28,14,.,TGTGCCAGCAGTCCAGACAGGGGCGGATACGAGCAGTACTTC,CASSPDRGGYEQYF
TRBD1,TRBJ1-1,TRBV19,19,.,TGTGCCAGTAAGGGGGGGCCAGGGGGCGAGCAACTAGGGGACACTGAAGCTTTCTTT,CASKGGPGGEQLGDTEAFF
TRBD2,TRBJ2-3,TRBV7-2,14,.,TGTGCCAGCAGCTCGGGACTAGCGGAATATACGCAGTATTTT,CASSSGLAEYTQYF
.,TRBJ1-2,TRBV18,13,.,TGTGCCAGCTCACCAGAGGATAACTATGGCTACACCTTC,CASSPEDNYGYTF
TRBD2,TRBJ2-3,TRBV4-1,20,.,TGCGCCAGCAGCCAAGATTTTGCCTTTGGTAGCGGGAGTCATACAGATACGCAGTATTTT,CASSQDFAFGSGSHTDTQYF
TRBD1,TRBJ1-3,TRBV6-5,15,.,TGTGCCAGCAGGGCACAGGGGGCGAGTGGAAACACCATATATTTT,CASRAQGASGNTIYF
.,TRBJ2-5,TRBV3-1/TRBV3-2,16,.,TGTGCCAGCAGCCAAGGCCCTAGCACGTACCAAGAGACCCAGTACTTC,CASSQGPSTYQETQYF
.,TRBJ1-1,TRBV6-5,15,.,TGTGCCACCTCCAGGCAGGGTAATCTTGGCACTGAAGCTTTCTTT,CATSRQGNLGTEAFF
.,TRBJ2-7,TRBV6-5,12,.,TGTGCCAGCAGTTACAGGGGTGACGAGCAGTACTTC,CASSYRGDEQYF
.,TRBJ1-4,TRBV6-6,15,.,TGTGCCAGCAGTTACCGTAACCGGGATAATGAAAAACTGTTTTTT,CASSYRNRDNEKLFF
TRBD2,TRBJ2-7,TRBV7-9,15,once,TGTGCCAGCAGCTTTACTAGCGGGAGGAGTTACGAGCAGTACTTC,CASSFTSGRSYEQYF
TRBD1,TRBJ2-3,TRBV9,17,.,TGTGCCAGCAGCCCTAAAACCGGGACAGGGAAGGGAGATACGCAGTATTTT,CASSPKTGTGKGDTQYF
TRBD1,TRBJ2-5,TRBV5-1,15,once,TGCGCCAGCAGCTTGGGGGGACAGACCCAAGAGACCCAGTACTTC,CASSLGGQTQETQYF
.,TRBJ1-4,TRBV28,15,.,TGTGCCAGCAGTTTAAGTCAGGGAGGGTTTGAAAAACTGTTTTTT,CASSLSQGGFEKLFF
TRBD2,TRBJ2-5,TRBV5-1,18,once,TGCGCCAGCAGCCCCACCGGGACTAGCGGGAGTGGTCAAGAGACCCAGTACTTC,CASSPTGTSGSGQETQYF
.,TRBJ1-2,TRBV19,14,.,TGTGCCAGTACTCCGGGACCGGGGGACTATGGCTACACCTTC,CASTPGPGDYGYTF
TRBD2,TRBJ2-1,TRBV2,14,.,TGTGCCAGCAGTGGGTTGGCGGGAGTTGGTGAGCAGTTCTTC,CASSGLAGVGEQFF
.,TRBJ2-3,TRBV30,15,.,TGTGCCTGGAGTGTACTCCCAGCGGGCACAGATACGCAGTATTTT,CAWSVLPAGTDTQYF
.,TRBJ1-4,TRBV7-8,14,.,TGTGCCAGCAGCCCAACAGGGATGGGGGAAAAACTGTTTTTT,CASSPTGMGEKLFF
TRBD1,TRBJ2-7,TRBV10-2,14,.,TGCGCCAGCAGTGAAACGACAGGGCCCTACGAGCAGTACTTC,CASSETTGPYEQYF
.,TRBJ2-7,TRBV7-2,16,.,TGTGCCAGCAGCTTAGCCGCTAGCGACCCCTCCTACGAGCAGTACTTC,CASSLAASDPSYEQYF
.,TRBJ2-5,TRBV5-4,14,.,TGTGCCAGCAGCGCAACCCTAGAGACGGGGACCCAGTACTTC,CASSATLETGTQYF
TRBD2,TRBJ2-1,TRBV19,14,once,TGTGCCAGTAGTCCACTAGCGGGTTTGGATGAGCAGTTCTTC,CASSPLAGLDEQFF
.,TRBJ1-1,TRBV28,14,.,TGTGCCAGCATAACAAGAAAACGGGGGACTGAAGCTTTCTTT,CASITRKRGTEAFF
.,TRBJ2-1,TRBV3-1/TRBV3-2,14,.,TGTGCCAGCAGCCAATCTTACCCTCACTACGAGCAGTTCTTC,CASSQSYPHYEQFF
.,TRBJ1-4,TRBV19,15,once,TGTGCCAGTAGTCGAGGACAGACCCTAAGTGAAAAACTGTTTTTT,CASSRGQTLSEKLFF
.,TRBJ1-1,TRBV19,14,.,TGTGCCAGTGCACGCACAGGGCCGGGTACTGAAGCTTTCTTT,CASARTGPGTEAFF
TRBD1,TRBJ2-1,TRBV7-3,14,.,TGTGCCAGCAGCGCCGGACAGGGGGCGAATGAGCAGTTCTTC,CASSAGQGANEQFF
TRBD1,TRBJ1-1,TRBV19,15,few,TGTGCCAGTAGTCCAGGGGACAGTCAGAACACTGAAGCTTTCTTT,CASSPGDSQNTEAFF
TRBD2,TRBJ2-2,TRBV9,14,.,TGTGCCAGCAGCGAGGCGGGAGGGGGCGGGGAGCTGTTTTTT,CASSEAGGGGELFF
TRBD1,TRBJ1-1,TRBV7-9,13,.,TGTGCCAGCAGCTTAGGGGCAGGGGGCCGAGCTTTCTTT,CASSLGAGGRAFF